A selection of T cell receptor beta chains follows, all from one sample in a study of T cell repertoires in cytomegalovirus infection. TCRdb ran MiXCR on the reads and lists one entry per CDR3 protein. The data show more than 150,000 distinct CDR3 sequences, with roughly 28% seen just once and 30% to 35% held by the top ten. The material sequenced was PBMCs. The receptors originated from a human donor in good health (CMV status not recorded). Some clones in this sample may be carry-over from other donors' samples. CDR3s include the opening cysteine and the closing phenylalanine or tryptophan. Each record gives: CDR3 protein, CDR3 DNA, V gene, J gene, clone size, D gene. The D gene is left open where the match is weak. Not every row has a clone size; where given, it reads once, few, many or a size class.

CDR3aa: CASSKAGVPNYGYTF
CDR3nt: TGTGCCAGTAGTAAAGCGGGGGTCCCTAACTATGGCTACACCTTC
v_gene: TRBV19
j_gene: TRBJ1-2
abundance: few
d_gene: -

CDR3aa: CASSPLASSTDTQYF
CDR3nt: TGTGCCAGCAGCCCTCTAGCGTCGAGCACAGATACGCAGTATTTT
v_gene: TRBV7-3
j_gene: TRBJ2-3
abundance: -
d_gene: -

CDR3aa: CASKGGRNTQYF
CDR3nt: TGTGCCAGCAAGGGGGGGCGAAATACGCAGTATTTT
v_gene: TRBV6-2/TRBV6-3
j_gene: TRBJ2-3
abundance: -
d_gene: -

CDR3aa: CAWSSNDRVRQPQHF
CDR3nt: TGTGCCTGGAGTTCAAACGACAGGGTCAGACAGCCCCAGCATTTT
v_gene: TRBV30
j_gene: TRBJ1-5
abundance: -
d_gene: TRBD1

CDR3aa: CASSFQGGRQETQYF
CDR3nt: TGTGCCAGCAGCTTTCAAGGGGGGCGACAAGAGACCCAGTACTTC
v_gene: TRBV7-2
j_gene: TRBJ2-5
abundance: -
d_gene: -

CDR3aa: CSVEPLAGPPPDTQYF
CDR3nt: TGCAGCGTCGAACCCCTAGCGGGCCCCCCCCCAGATACGCAGTATTTT
v_gene: TRBV29-1
j_gene: TRBJ2-3
abundance: -
d_gene: TRBD2

CDR3aa: CASSLSWTGETDTQYF
CDR3nt: TGTGCCAGCAGTTTATCATGGACAGGGGAGACAGATACGCAGTATTTT
v_gene: TRBV27
j_gene: TRBJ2-3
abundance: -
d_gene: TRBD1

CDR3aa: CASSSSGGALREQFF
CDR3nt: TGTGCCAGCAGCTCTAGCGGGGGGGCCTTGAGGGAGCAGTTCTTC
v_gene: TRBV7-2
j_gene: TRBJ2-1
abundance: many
d_gene: TRBD2

CDR3aa: CSVEGRNYGYTF
CDR3nt: TGCAGCGTTGAGGGCAGAAACTATGGCTACACCTTC
v_gene: TRBV29-1
j_gene: TRBJ1-2
abundance: -
d_gene: -

CDR3aa: CSARPGRGHNSPLHF
CDR3nt: TGCAGTGCTAGACCGGGGAGAGGACATAATTCACCCCTCCACTTT
v_gene: TRBV20-1
j_gene: TRBJ1-6
abundance: -
d_gene: -

CDR3aa: CASSQDWATDTQYF
CDR3nt: TGTGCCAGCAGCCAAGATTGGGCTACAGATACGCAGTATTTT
v_gene: TRBV14
j_gene: TRBJ2-3
abundance: -
d_gene: -

CDR3aa: CASSLRLGTSGDTQYF
CDR3nt: TGCGCCAGCAGCCTTCGACTTGGGACCTCAGGCGATACGCAGTATTTT
v_gene: TRBV4-1
j_gene: TRBJ2-3
abundance: -
d_gene: -

CDR3aa: CASSTGTFSPYEQYF
CDR3nt: TGTGCCAGCAGTACGGGGACCTTCAGCCCCTACGAGCAGTACTTC
v_gene: TRBV6-4
j_gene: TRBJ2-7
abundance: -
d_gene: -

CDR3aa: CAIKGGSTDTQYF
CDR3nt: TGTGCCATCAAGGGTGGGAGCACAGATACGCAGTATTTT
v_gene: TRBV10-3
j_gene: TRBJ2-3
abundance: -
d_gene: -

CDR3aa: CASTSRPGWNTGELFF
CDR3nt: TGTGCCAGCACCTCCCGCCCAGGGTGGAACACCGGGGAGCTGTTTTTT
v_gene: TRBV5-6
j_gene: TRBJ2-2
abundance: once
d_gene: -

CDR3aa: CSVGTLMNTEAFF
CDR3nt: TGCAGCGTTGGGACATTGATGAACACTGAAGCTTTCTTT
v_gene: TRBV29-1
j_gene: TRBJ1-1
abundance: -
d_gene: -